The 11 T cell receptor beta chains in this list originate from one sample, sequenced in a study of PD-L1 blockade in urothelial cancer. Assay used: immunoSEQ multiplex PCR; TCRdb lists only in-frame clones, some missing. This table holds about 40,000 clones, around 83% found once. This sample comprised PBMCs, obtained around atezolizumab (anti-PD-L1) treatment. The receptors were sampled from a man between 60 and 75 years old with urothelial cancer.

This clone showed up just a few times. The CDR3 loop is CASSSGVGELFF. The CDR3 coding sequence is TGTGCCAGCAGTTCAGGGGTCGGGGAGCTGTTTTTT. This chain joins TRBV5-4 and TRBJ2-2, with a possible D match to TRBD1 (6 bases). V was cut by 5 bases and J by 7 bases, with 9 bases left in between. The CDR3 covers 12 residues. Germline V lookup: CDR1 SGHNT, CDR2 YYREEE (reference sequence).

The table lists this clone with a few counts. This chain connects TRBV5-1 to TRBJ2-7, with 9 bases matching TRBD1. This CDR3 region has 15 residues. CDR1 and CDR2 from the germline V gene are SGHRS and YFSETQ. With V trimmed by 0 bases and J by 5 bases, 6 bases remained unmatched. CDR3 sequence: CASSLEGQGSDEQYF. The CDR3 bases are TGCGCCAGCAGCTTGGAAGGACAGGGGAGCGACGAGCAGTACTTC.

V usage is TRBV14 and J usage is TRBJ2-3; 8 nucleotides align to TRBD2. In germline, CDR1 is SGHDN, CDR2 FVKESK. The trim removed 4 bases at V and 2 bases at J, leaving 5 bases unmatched. This CDR3 region has 15 residues. This chain's CDR3 is CASSRQLAATDTQYF. As DNA, the CDR3 is TGTGCCAGCAGCCGACAACTAGCGGCCACAGATACGCAGTATTTT.

The chain joins TRBV18 to TRBJ1-4; D ambiguous. CDR1 is KGHSH, CDR2 LQKENI, per germline. This CDR3 has 14 residues. Trimming removed 1 base at V and 1 base at J, with 4 bases between. CDR3 sequence: CASSPRGTNEKLFF. CDR3 nucleotide sequence: TGTGCCAGCTCACCACGCGGAACTAATGAAAAACTGTTTTTT.

The J gene is TRBJ2-2, the V gene TRBV5-4, with TRBD2 matching 9 bases. Germline values: CDR1 SGHNT, CDR2 YYREEE (reference sequence). J lost 8 bases, V lost 4 bases, and 9 bases had no gene match. This CDR3 has 15 amino acids. This chain's CDR3 is CASSPGTSKPGELFF. Written as DNA, the CDR3 is TGTGCCAGCAGCCCCGGGACTAGCAAGCCGGGGGAGCTGTTTTTT. The full variable domain, with the rest looked up from reference TRBV5-4 and TRBJ2-2, is ETGVTQSPTHLIKTRGQQVTLRCSSQSGHNTVSWYQQALGQGPQFIFQYYREEENGRGNFPPRFSGLQFPNYSSELNVNALELDDSALYLCASSPGTSKPGELFFGEGSRLTVL.

The chain has TRBV4-2 and TRBJ2-2, with 10 bases matching TRBD2. V lost 0 bases, J lost 5 bases, and 9 bases stayed unmatched. CDR1 and CDR2 (germline): LGHNA, YNFKEQ. There are 18 residues in the CDR3. The CDR3 here is CASSQDTRLAGETGELFF. The CDR3 DNA sequence: TGTGCCAGCAGCCAAGATACGCGGCTAGCGGGAGAAACCGGGGAGCTGTTTTTT.

This clone appeared once. J is TRBJ2-2 and V is TRBV30; 9 bases align to TRBD1. The CDR3 is 14 amino acids. With V trimmed by 4 bases and J by 6 bases, 6 bases remained unmatched. CDR1 is GTSNPN, CDR2 SVGIG, per germline (reference sequence). The CDR3 reads CAWTKTGGAGELFF. CDR3 coding DNA: TGTGCCTGGACGAAGACAGGGGGTGCCGGGGAGCTGTTTTTT.

J is TRBJ1-1 and V is TRBV7-2; a possible D gene is TRBD1 (5 bases). Trimming took off 5 bases at V and 1 base at J, with 14 bases between the two ends. The length of the CDR3 is 15 residues. Germline CDR1 SGHTA, CDR2 FQGNSA. The chain's CDR3 is CASSREPGANTEAFF. The DNA of the CDR3 is TGTGCCAGCAGCCGAGAGCCTGGGGCGAACACTGAAGCTTTCTTT.

This rearrangement joins TRBV29-1 to TRBJ1-3; the D is unclear. V was trimmed by 4 bases and J by 4 bases, leaving 5 bases between them. The germline V gene has CDR1 SQVTM and CDR2 ANQGSEA. This CDR3 has 11 amino acids. CDR3 nucleotide sequence: TGCAGCGTTGCGGGGGGAAACACCATATATTTT. Its protein is CSVAGGNTIYF.

The rearrangement links TRBV7-9 to TRBJ1-4; the match to TRBD1 covers 8 bases. The CDR3 is made up of 15 amino acids. Unmatched junction bases numbered 10, after V lost 5 bases and J lost 8 bases. Germline CDR1 and CDR2: SEHNR and FQNEAQ (reference sequence). The CDR3 is CASSPPGQASEKLFF. For the CDR3, the DNA is TGTGCCAGCAGCCCTCCGGGACAGGCTTCGGAAAAACTGTTTTTT.

CDR3 region: CASSNRRVSPYEQYF. In nucleotides, the CDR3 is TGCGCCAGCAGCAACCGCAGGGTGTCTCCCTACGAGCAGTACTTC. This rearrangement joins TRBV5-1 to TRBJ2-7, with TRBD1 as a possible D gene (5 bases). Germline V gives CDR1 SGHRS, CDR2 YFSETQ. The length of the CDR3 is 15 residues. The ends were cut back, 4 bases at V and 2 bases at J, with 16 bases in the middle.